This TCR beta chain was found in a study of T cells after posttransplantation cyclophosphamide. In its sample, this clone was seen many times. As yet, its antigen is unknown. V lost 3 bases and J 3 bases, leaving 10 bases between the germline ends. The germline V gene has CDR1 SGHVS and CDR2 FQNEAQ. The CDR3 runs 14 residues. Cyclophosphamide on days +3 and +4 followed busulfan-fludarabine conditioning and a marrow graft. Some clones are missing from TCRdb's copy, which holds only in-frame ones; the method was immunoSEQ multiplex PCR. Listed here are over 6,500 clones without any singletons, the top ten holding over 50%. Whole-study results and caveats: Recipient CMV seropositivity and CMV reactivation strongly tracked TRB clonality.

The receptor comes from a male patient between 50 and 60 years old who received an allogeneic stem cell transplant from an unrelated donor, was CMV-positive, and had acute GVHD only. The graft donor may account for some of the T cells. This sequence joins TRBV7-8 and TRBJ2-3; TRBD2 is a possible D gene (5 bases). The sequences come from PBMCs, collected after allogeneic stem cell transplant with posttransplant cyclophosphamide. For the CDR3, the DNA is TGTGCCAGCAGCTTCACGAGGGTTACAGATACGCAGTATTTT. It codes for CASSFTRVTDTQYF.